This passage covers 3 T cell receptor beta chains from one sample sequenced in a study of blood T cell repertoires in COVID-19. Profiled with immunoSEQ multiplex PCR; TCRdb holds only in-frame clones, not every one. The sample has fewer than 200,000 clones; under 90% are singletons. Sequencing was carried out using PBMCs or T cells enriched from blood (not recorded which). The origin of the receptors is a man aged 45-65 years who had recovered from COVID-19.

This clone came up once. The V call is TRBV7-2, the J call TRBJ1-2, with 7 positions matching TRBD1. Looked up from germline, CDR1 is SGHTA and CDR2 is FQGNSA. V lost 5 bases to trimming and J lost 2 bases; unmatched junction nucleotides: 5. This CDR3 spans 14 amino acids. The CDR3 bases are TGTGCCAGCAGCGTAGACAGGGCCAACTATGGCTACACCTTC. Encoded protein: CASSVDRANYGYTF.

The chain uses TRBV18 and TRBJ2-7, with 10 bases matching TRBD1. Germline CDR1 is KGHSH and CDR2 is LQKENI. The CDR3 covers 14 residues. J was trimmed by 5 bases and V by 3 bases; bases with no gene match: 4. CDR3 sequence: CASSPGTGEHEQYF. DNA for the CDR3: TGTGCCAGCTCACCCGGGACAGGGGAGCACGAGCAGTACTTC.

This clone was observed once. The J gene is TRBJ1-2, the V gene TRBV27, with 8 bases aligning to TRBD1. Trimming at V came to 6 bases and at J to 4 bases, leaving 7 bases not matched to a gene. Germline V gene sequence: CDR1 MNHEY, CDR2 SMNVEV (reference sequence). The CDR3 extends over 14 amino acids. This CDR3 is CASRPGTGFYGYTF. Here the CDR3 DNA reads TGTGCCAGCAGGCCCGGGACAGGATTCTATGGCTACACCTTC.